The rows below give T cell receptor beta chains drawn from one sample of a study of blood T cell repertoires in COVID-19. The data were produced by immunoSEQ multiplex PCR, yet TCRdb's version contains in-frame clones alone and is incomplete. In the table there are roughly 120,000 clones, 84% of which are singletons. The sequenced sample was peripheral blood. Every receptor here comes from a woman aged 55-69 years with acute or convalescent COVID-19. The CDR3 runs from the conserved cysteine through the conserved F or W. The order of the fields is CDR3 protein, CDR3 DNA, V gene, D gene, clone size, J gene. D genes are given only for firm matches. Only part of the rows carry a size: once, few, many, or a class if the clone is expanded.

CDR3: CAWRGRTGTSNTGELFF
DNA: TGTGCCTGGAGGGGCAGGACAGGGACTTCGAACACCGGGGAGCTGTTTTTT
V: TRBV30
D: TRBD1
size: NA
J: TRBJ2-2

CDR3: CASSPDSVSSYEQYF
DNA: TGTGCCAGCAGTCCAGACAGCGTAAGCTCCTACGAGCAGTACTTC
V: TRBV27
D: NA
size: NA
J: TRBJ2-7

CDR3: CASSLVLAGDEQFF
DNA: TGCGCCAGCAGCTTGGTACTAGCGGGGGATGAGCAGTTCTTC
V: TRBV5-1
D: TRBD2
size: NA
J: TRBJ2-1

CDR3: CSVDPGIYGYTF
DNA: TGCAGCGTTGACCCAGGGATCTATGGCTACACCTTC
V: TRBV29-1
D: NA
size: NA
J: TRBJ1-2

CDR3: CSLGTTYGYTF
DNA: TGCAGCCTCGGGACAACTTATGGCTACACCTTC
V: TRBV29-1
D: NA
size: NA
J: TRBJ1-2

CDR3: CATSDPNTDTQYF
DNA: TGTGCCACCAGTGACCCTAACACAGATACGCAGTATTTT
V: TRBV24-1
D: NA
size: NA
J: TRBJ2-3

CDR3: CASSRGGVGLSYNEQFF
DNA: TGTGCCAGCAGCCGGGGTGGGGTTGGCCTATCCTACAATGAGCAGTTCTTC
V: TRBV5-4
D: NA
size: NA
J: TRBJ2-1

CDR3: CATSPRGRSSYNEQFF
DNA: TGTGCCACCAGTCCCAGGGGCCGGAGCTCCTACAATGAGCAGTTCTTC
V: TRBV24-1
D: NA
size: few
J: TRBJ2-1

CDR3: CASSWTIGAVDSPLHF
DNA: TGTGCCAGCAGTTGGACAATTGGGGCCGTCGATTCACCCCTCCACTTT
V: TRBV6-6
D: NA
size: NA
J: TRBJ1-6

CDR3: CASTKDMRGYTF
DNA: TGTGCCAGCACCAAGGACATGAGGGGCTACACCTTC
V: TRBV6-6
D: NA
size: NA
J: TRBJ1-2

CDR3: CASSSQGGFTEAFF
DNA: TGTGCCAGCAGCTCTCAAGGGGGATTCACTGAAGCTTTCTTT
V: TRBV7-2
D: NA
size: NA
J: TRBJ1-1

CDR3: CASSDPGMGGYTF
DNA: TGCGCCAGCAGTGATCCGGGAATGGGAGGCTACACCTTC
V: TRBV10-2
D: NA
size: NA
J: TRBJ1-2

CDR3: CASSDQGAGYGYTF
DNA: TGCGCCAGCAGCGATCAGGGGGCCGGCTATGGCTACACCTTC
V: TRBV5-1
D: TRBD1
size: NA
J: TRBJ1-2

CDR3: CASSHGFEPGARETQYF
DNA: TGTGCCAGCAGCCATGGTTTTGAGCCAGGGGCGCGAGAGACCCAGTACTTC
V: TRBV3-1/TRBV3-2
D: NA
size: NA
J: TRBJ2-5